This TCR beta chain came from a study of beta chain features in type 1 diabetes (dated by TCRdb to the late 2010s). Background for the entire study: Mean age, gender distribution, total cell number and subset yield were not different between patients and healthy donors. A total of 100 million to 110 million sorted cells were examined across all samples, and a strong correlation was observed between cell number per subset and RNA yield. The study compared TCRB repertoires of sorted circulating CD4+ T cell subsets between recently diagnosed type 1 diabetes patients and matched healthy donors. Whereas all 28 donors provided naive and central memory subsets, regulatory and stem cell-like memory subsets were isolated from just 8 patients and about 8 healthy donors. Points the paper makes about the study in general: A moderate but significant shortening of TCRB CDR3 length was observed in type 1 diabetes patients in all four CD4+ subsets. Naive, central memory and regulatory TCRB repertoires appeared to be more alike among patients than among healthy donors. Because the HLA sub-analyses included only small numbers of individuals, any influence of HLA type on TCRB rearrangement was left unresolved. Patients with type 1 diabetes made fewer insertions and deleted more nucleotides at VDJ recombination sites, implying thymic rearrangement abnormalities. Because cDNA was sequenced instead of genomic DNA, highly expressing activated cells could be over-represented, though the groups showed no difference in activation or CD3 levels. Shorter templates might be favored by PCR, yet because patient and control samples were amplified and corrected together, any such skew would affect both groups equally.

CDR1 is given as MDHEN and CDR2 as SYDVKM, both from the germline V gene. The CDR3 measures 12 amino acids from cysteine to phenylalanine. The entry retains the CDR3 DNA only, 36 bases that are in frame from base 1. V is pared back by 5 bases and J by 9 bases, with 14 bases lying between the germline termini. Each donor gave one peripheral blood draw, roughly 0.12 L on average, collected into heparinised tubes. A BD FACSAria II and a panel including CD45RO, CCR7, CD25, CD127, CD95 and CD27 were used to sort naive, central memory, regulatory and stem cell-like memory CD4+ T cells. Every sorted population had a purity above 98%. PBMCs were separated immediately by Lymphoprep density gradient centrifugation and were stained directly, without being cultured. So that batch effects would be minimized, each experiment stained and sorted samples in pairs, pairing one healthy donor with one patient. The High Capacity cDNA Reverse Transcription Kit was used to reverse transcribe all of the isolated RNA, meaning that expressed TCRB transcripts were what got sequenced. Deep immunoSEQ sequencing was applied to naive, central memory and regulatory T cell samples, giving an average of roughly 3.5 million total reads per sample. After sorted cells were lysed in RLT buffer, RNA was extracted with DNase-treated RNeasy Micro or Mini kits, with the choice depending on cell number. Each cell subset was processed separately to prevent cross-contamination, with patient and healthy donor samples processed together. Using the immunoSEQ multiplex PCR, TCRB sequences were amplified from cDNA into 87-bp fragments spanning the CDR3 region. The amplicons were sequenced using the Illumina HiSeq platform. From the authors' description of their analysis: PCR bias was corrected computationally using synthetic template baselines, and reads within Hamming distance 2 were collapsed, with unmergeable singletons discarded. By aligning reads against IMGT, V, D and J genes, CDR3 length, and insertions or deletions at six rearrangement sites were assigned. Within each subset, clonotype counts were normalized to the number of sorted cells before true diversity and Gini coefficients were calculated with the tcR R package. The overlap coefficient, calculated on TCRB nucleotide sequences, was used to quantify repertoire sharing. Out-of-frame TCRB sequences from naive cells were analyzed as a proxy for the pre-selection repertoire. Drawn from immuneACCESS, this table holds only the in-frame rearrangements with V and J called that TCRdb kept. Clones are partly lost; checked studies trace under half to an unresolved V gene and leave the rest unexplained. D and trimming come from the DNA, and the V and J calls and clone size come from that table. Present in this sample are 400,000 to 550,000 clones, 11% of which were seen just once. The ten largest clones capture over 0.04% of the sample.

In regard to this clone: Its antigen remains undetermined. Nothing much larger sits one base from this clone, and base qualities are not available.

This sequence originates from a woman aged 18 to 35 in good health. The sequence is built from TRBV28 and TRBJ2-7; a confident D gene designation cannot be given. The sample comprised naive CD4+ T cells from blood. The sample's cell subset or site label, decoded: true naive CD4+ T cells. The CDR3 corresponds to CASSPVVGGQYF. The DNA reads as follows: TGTGCCAGCAGTCCCGTCGTAGGCGGGCAGTACTTC.